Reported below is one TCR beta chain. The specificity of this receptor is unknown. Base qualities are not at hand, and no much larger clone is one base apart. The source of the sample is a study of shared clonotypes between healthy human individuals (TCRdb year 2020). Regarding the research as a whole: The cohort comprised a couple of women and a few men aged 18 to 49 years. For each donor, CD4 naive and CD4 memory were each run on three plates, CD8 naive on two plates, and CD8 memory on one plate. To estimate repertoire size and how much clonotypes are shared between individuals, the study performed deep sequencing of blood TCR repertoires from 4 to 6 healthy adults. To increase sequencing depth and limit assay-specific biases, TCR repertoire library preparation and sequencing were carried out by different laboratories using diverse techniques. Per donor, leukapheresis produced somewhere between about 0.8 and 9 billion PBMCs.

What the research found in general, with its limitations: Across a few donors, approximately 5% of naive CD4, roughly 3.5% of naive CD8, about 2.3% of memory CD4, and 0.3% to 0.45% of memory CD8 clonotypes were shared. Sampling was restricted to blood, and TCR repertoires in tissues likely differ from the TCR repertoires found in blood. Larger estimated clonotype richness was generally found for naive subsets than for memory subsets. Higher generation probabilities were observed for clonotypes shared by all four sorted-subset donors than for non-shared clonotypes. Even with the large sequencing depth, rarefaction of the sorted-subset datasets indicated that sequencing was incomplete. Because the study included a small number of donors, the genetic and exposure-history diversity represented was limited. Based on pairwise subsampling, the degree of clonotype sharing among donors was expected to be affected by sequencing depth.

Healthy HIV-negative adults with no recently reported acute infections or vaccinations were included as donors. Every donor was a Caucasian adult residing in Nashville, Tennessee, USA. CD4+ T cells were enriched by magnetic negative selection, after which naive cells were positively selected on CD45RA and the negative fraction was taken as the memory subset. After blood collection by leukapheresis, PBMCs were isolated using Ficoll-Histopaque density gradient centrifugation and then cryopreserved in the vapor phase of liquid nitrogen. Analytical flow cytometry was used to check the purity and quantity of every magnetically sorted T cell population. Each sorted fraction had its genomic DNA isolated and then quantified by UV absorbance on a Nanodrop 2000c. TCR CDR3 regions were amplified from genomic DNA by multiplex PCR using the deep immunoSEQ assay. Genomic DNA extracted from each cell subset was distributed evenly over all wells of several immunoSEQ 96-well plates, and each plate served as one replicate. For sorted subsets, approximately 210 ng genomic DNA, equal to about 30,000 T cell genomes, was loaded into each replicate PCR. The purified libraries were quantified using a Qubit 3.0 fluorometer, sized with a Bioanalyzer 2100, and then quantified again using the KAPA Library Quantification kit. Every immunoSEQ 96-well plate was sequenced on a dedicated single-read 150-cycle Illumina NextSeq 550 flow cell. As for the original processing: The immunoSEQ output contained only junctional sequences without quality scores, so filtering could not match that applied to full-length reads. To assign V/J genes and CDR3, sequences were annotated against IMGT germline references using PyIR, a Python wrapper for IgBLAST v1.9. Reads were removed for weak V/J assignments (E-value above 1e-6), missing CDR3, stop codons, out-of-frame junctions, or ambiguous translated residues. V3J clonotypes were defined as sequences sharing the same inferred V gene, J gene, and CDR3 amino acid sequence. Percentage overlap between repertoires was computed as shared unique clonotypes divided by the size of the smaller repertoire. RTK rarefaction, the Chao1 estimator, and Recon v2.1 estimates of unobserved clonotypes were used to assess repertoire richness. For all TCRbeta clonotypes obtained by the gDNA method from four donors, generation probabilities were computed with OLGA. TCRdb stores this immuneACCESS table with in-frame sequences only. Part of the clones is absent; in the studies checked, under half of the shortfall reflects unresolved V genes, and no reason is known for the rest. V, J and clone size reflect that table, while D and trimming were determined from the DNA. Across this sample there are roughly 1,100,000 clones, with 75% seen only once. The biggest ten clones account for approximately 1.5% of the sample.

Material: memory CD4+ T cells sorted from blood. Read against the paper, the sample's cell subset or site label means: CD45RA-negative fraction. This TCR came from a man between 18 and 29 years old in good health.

For the CDR3, the sequence is CASSFDSVSTEAFF. The DNA is TGTGCCAGCAGTTTCGATTCGGTATCCACTGAAGCTTTCTTT. The rearrangement joined TRBV6-1 to TRBJ1-1, with the D gene not clear enough to name. The trim is 5 bases for V and 4 bases for J, with a gap of 14 bases between the germline ends. For CDR1 and CDR2, the germline V gene lists MNHNS and SASEGT. The CDR3 measures 14 amino acids from cysteine to phenylalanine. The entry retains the CDR3 DNA only, 42 bases that are in frame from base 1.